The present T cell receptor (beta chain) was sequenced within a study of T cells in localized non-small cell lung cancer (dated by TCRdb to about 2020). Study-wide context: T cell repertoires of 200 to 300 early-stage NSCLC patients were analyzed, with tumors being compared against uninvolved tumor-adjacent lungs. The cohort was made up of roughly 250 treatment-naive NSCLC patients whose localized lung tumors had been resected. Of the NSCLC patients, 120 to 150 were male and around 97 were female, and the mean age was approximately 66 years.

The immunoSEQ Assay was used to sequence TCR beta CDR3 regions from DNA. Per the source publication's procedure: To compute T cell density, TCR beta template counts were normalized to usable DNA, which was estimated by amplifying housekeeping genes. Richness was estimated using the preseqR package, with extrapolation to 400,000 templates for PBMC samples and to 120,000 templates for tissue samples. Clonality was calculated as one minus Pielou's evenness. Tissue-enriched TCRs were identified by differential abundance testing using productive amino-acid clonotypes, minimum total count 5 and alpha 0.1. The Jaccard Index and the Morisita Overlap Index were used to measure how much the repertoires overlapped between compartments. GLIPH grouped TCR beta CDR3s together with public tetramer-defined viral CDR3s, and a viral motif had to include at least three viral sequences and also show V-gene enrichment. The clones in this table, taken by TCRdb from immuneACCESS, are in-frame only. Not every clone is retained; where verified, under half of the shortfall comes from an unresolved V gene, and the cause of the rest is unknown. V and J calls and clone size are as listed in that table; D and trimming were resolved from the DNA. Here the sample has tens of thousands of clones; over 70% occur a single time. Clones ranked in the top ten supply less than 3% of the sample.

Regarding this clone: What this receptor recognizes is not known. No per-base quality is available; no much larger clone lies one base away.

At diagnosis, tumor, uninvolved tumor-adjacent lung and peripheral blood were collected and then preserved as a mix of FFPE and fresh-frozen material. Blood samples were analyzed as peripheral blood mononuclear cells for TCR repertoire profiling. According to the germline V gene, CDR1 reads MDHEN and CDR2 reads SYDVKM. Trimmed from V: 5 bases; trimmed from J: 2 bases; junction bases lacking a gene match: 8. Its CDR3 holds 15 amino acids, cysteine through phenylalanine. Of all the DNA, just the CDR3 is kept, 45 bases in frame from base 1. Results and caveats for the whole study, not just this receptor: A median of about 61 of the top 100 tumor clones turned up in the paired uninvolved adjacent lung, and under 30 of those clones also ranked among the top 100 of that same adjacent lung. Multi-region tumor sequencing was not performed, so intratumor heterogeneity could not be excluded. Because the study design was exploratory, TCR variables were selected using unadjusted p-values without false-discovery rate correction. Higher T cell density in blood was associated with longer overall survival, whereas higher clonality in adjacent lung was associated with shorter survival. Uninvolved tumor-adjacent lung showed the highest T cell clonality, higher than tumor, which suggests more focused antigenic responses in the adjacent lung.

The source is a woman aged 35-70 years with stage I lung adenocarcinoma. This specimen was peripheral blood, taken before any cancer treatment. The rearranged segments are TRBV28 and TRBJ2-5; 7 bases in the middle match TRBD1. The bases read TGTGCCAGCAGTCCTCTCGACAGGGAGCAAGAGACCCAGTACTTC. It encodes CASSPLDREQETQYF.